This is a list of T cell receptor beta chains from one sample in a study of cytomegalovirus exposure and HLA in healthy donors. Profiling relied on immunoSEQ multiplex PCR, and the TCRdb table lists in-frame clones only, not all of them. This sample has 80,000 to 90,000 clones; around 80% occur once, and the top ten carry 2% to 2.5%. Sequences were obtained from PBMCs. The receptor set was obtained from a man in his forties in good health and CMV-seronegative. The CDR3 runs from the conserved cysteine through the conserved F or W. A D gene is named only where the DNA matches it firmly. Rows may omit the clone size; those that give it use once, few, many or a size class.

V gene: TRBV30
clone size: .
D gene: .
J gene: TRBJ2-2
CDR3 DNA: TGTGCCTGGAGCTCACTTTACACCGGGGAGCTGTTTTTT
CDR3 protein: CAWSSLYTGELFF

V gene: TRBV6-1
clone size: .
D gene: TRBD2
J gene: TRBJ2-6
CDR3 DNA: TGTGCCAGCACAGCGGGGGGCTCTGGGGCCAACGTCCTGACTTTC
CDR3 protein: CASTAGGSGANVLTF

V gene: TRBV28
clone size: .
D gene: TRBD1
J gene: TRBJ1-1
CDR3 DNA: TGTGCCAGCAGCCAACCGACAGGGGGCGATGAAGCTTTCTTT
CDR3 protein: CASSQPTGGDEAFF

V gene: TRBV5-1
clone size: once
D gene: TRBD1
J gene: TRBJ1-6
CDR3 DNA: TGCGCCAGCAACTGGACAGGACTCTACAATTCACCCCTCCACTTT
CDR3 protein: CASNWTGLYNSPLHF

V gene: TRBV10-3
clone size: few
D gene: TRBD1
J gene: TRBJ1-4
CDR3 DNA: TGTGCCATCAGTGAGTCTGGGTTACGGACAGGGCCGAAATCTGCAACTAATGAAAAACTGTTTTTT
CDR3 protein: CAISESGLRTGPKSATNEKLFF

V gene: TRBV6-5
clone size: once
D gene: TRBD1
J gene: TRBJ2-5
CDR3 DNA: TGTGCCAGCAGTTCCGGGACAGCCCAAGAGACCCAGTACTTC
CDR3 protein: CASSSGTAQETQYF

V gene: TRBV5-1
clone size: .
D gene: .
J gene: TRBJ1-6
CDR3 DNA: TGCGCCAGCAGGGGAGGGGGGACCAATTCACCCCTCCACTTT
CDR3 protein: CASRGGGTNSPLHF

V gene: TRBV4-1
clone size: many
D gene: TRBD2
J gene: TRBJ2-7
CDR3 DNA: TGCGCCAGCAGCCAAGATACTAGCGGGGTCTACGAGCAGTACTTC
CDR3 protein: CASSQDTSGVYEQYF

V gene: TRBV7-9
clone size: .
D gene: TRBD2
J gene: TRBJ2-7
CDR3 DNA: TGTGCCAGCAGCAGGGGACTAGCGGGGGAGCAGTACTTC
CDR3 protein: CASSRGLAGEQYF

V gene: TRBV30
clone size: .
D gene: TRBD1
J gene: TRBJ1-1
CDR3 DNA: TGTGCCTGGACGCGGACAGGGGGCAGAAACACTGAAGCTTTCTTT
CDR3 protein: CAWTRTGGRNTEAFF

V gene: TRBV6-6
clone size: .
D gene: .
J gene: TRBJ2-7
CDR3 DNA: TGTGCCAGCAGTCAGCTAGGACACTCCTACGAGCAGTACTTC
CDR3 protein: CASSQLGHSYEQYF

V gene: TRBV6-6
clone size: .
D gene: .
J gene: TRBJ1-1
CDR3 DNA: TGTGCCAGCAGTTCCATAGGGACTCGGAGCACTGAAGCTTTCTTT
CDR3 protein: CASSSIGTRSTEAFF

V gene: TRBV27
clone size: .
D gene: .
J gene: TRBJ1-2
CDR3 DNA: TGTGCCAGCAGTCTCCCTGGGGGGTATGGCTACACCTTC
CDR3 protein: CASSLPGGYGYTF

V gene: TRBV6-1
clone size: .
D gene: TRBD1
J gene: TRBJ1-2
CDR3 DNA: TGTGCCAGCGGACCTAGGACAGGAGGTGATGGCTACACCTTC
CDR3 protein: CASGPRTGGDGYTF

V gene: TRBV13
clone size: .
D gene: TRBD2
J gene: TRBJ2-2
CDR3 DNA: TGTGCCAGCAGCCCCCAGCGGGGCCGGGACACCGGGGAGCTGTTTTTT
CDR3 protein: CASSPQRGRDTGELFF

V gene: TRBV28
clone size: .
D gene: .
J gene: TRBJ1-1
CDR3 DNA: TGTGCCAGCAAACTGTTAAACACTGAAGCTTTCTTT
CDR3 protein: CASKLLNTEAFF

V gene: TRBV9
clone size: .
D gene: .
J gene: TRBJ2-4
CDR3 DNA: TGTGCCAGTCAGGGCAGCAAAAACATTCAGTACTTC
CDR3 protein: CASQGSKNIQYF

V gene: TRBV28
clone size: .
D gene: .
J gene: TRBJ1-2
CDR3 DNA: TGTGCCAGCAGTTTAACATCAGTCAGAAACTATGGCTACACCTTC
CDR3 protein: CASSLTSVRNYGYTF

V gene: TRBV28
clone size: .
D gene: TRBD1
J gene: TRBJ1-1
CDR3 DNA: TGTGCCAGCAGTCCTTGGACAGGGGTAAAAGCTGAAGCTTTCTTT
CDR3 protein: CASSPWTGVKAEAFF

V gene: TRBV27
clone size: once
D gene: .
J gene: TRBJ2-7
CDR3 DNA: TGTGCCAGCAGTTTCCCGGGTAGATCTAACGAGCAGTACTTC
CDR3 protein: CASSFPGRSNEQYF

V gene: TRBV27
clone size: .
D gene: TRBD1
J gene: TRBJ2-4
CDR3 DNA: TGTGCCAGCAGTCCTGAGACAGGGGTAAACATTCAGTACTTC
CDR3 protein: CASSPETGVNIQYF

V gene: TRBV28
clone size: once
D gene: .
J gene: TRBJ2-7
CDR3 DNA: TGTGCCAGTCGGGGAGCTGAAGCCGGGCAGTACTTC
CDR3 protein: CASRGAEAGQYF

V gene: TRBV10-3
clone size: .
D gene: .
J gene: TRBJ1-6
CDR3 DNA: TGTGCCATCAGTGAATCCCCGGGGAGGCGAAATTCACCCCTCCACTTT
CDR3 protein: CAISESPGRRNSPLHF

V gene: TRBV27
clone size: .
D gene: .
J gene: TRBJ2-7
CDR3 DNA: TGTGCCAGCAGTTGGGGGGAGAGGGGACCCTACGAGCAGTACTTC
CDR3 protein: CASSWGERGPYEQYF

V gene: TRBV9
clone size: .
D gene: .
J gene: TRBJ1-1
CDR3 DNA: TGTGCCAGCAGCCCGGGACTTCAGAACACTGAAGCTTTCTTT
CDR3 protein: CASSPGLQNTEAFF

V gene: TRBV5-6
clone size: .
D gene: .
J gene: TRBJ1-2
CDR3 DNA: TGTGCCAGCAGCTTGGACAGCAACTTAAACTATGGCTACACCTTC
CDR3 protein: CASSLDSNLNYGYTF